This TCR beta chain was obtained from a study of T cells in Graves' hyperthyroidism and ophthalmopathy. Uncontrolled infections, other autoimmune diseases, pregnancy or lactation led to exclusion of patients. Each 10 ml fresh peripheral blood draw supplied the PBMCs. RNA transcripts gave rise to amplified TCR beta CDR3 regions. Researchers ran a first-round RT-PCR on the TCR CDR3 using the HTBI primer set. TCRdb re-analysed the multiplex PCR reads in MiXCR, keeping a single row per CDR3 protein. Seen here are around 300,000 distinct CDR3 sequences, roughly 13% observed once, and the top ten hold 34%. V lost 8 bases, J lost 5 bases, and 9 bases lay in between. From germline, CDR1 is LGHDT and CDR2 YNNKEL (reference sequence). The CDR3 sequence is 11 residues long. The table lists this clonotype with many counts.

The sequence was collected from a woman between 40 and 55 years old with Graves' ophthalmopathy. The material sequenced was blood. The rearrangement links TRBV3-1 to TRBJ1-1; perhaps TRBD1 as D (6 bases). For the CDR3, the DNA is TGTGCCAGCGAGGGGGGGACTGAAGCTTTCTTT. Amino acid sequence: CASEGGTEAFF. Full variable domain (rest looked up from reference TRBV3-1 and TRBJ1-1): DTAVSQTPKYLVTQMGNDKSIKCEQNLGHDTMYWYKQDSKKFLKIMFSYNNKELIINETVPNRFSPKSPDKAHLNLHINSLELGDSAVYFCASEGGTEAFFGQGTRLTVV.